Each of the 5 T cell receptor beta chains below was sequenced from the same sample in a study of molecular identifiers for immune sequencing clone quantification. TCRdb processed the PCR reads anew with MiXCR; each CDR3 protein has one entry. The sample holds some 680,000 distinct CDR3 sequences; around 25% are singletons and the top ten take roughly 0.83%. Material: naive CD8+ T cells from blood, with Jurkat cell RNA spiked in. As to subset: FACS-sorted CD8+CD4-CCR7+CD45RA+ naive T cells. The receptors come from a human donor in good health. Some libraries in this study had Jurkat cell RNA spiked in.

This clonotype has just a few counts. The chain uses TRBV6-5 and TRBJ2-1, with a weak D call TRBD2 (6 bases). Germline lookup yields CDR1 MNHEY and CDR2 SVGAGI. Trimming took off 6 bases at V and 7 bases at J, with 13 bases between the two ends. CDR3 length: 13 amino acids. CDR3 sequence: CASSPTGTNEQFF. The CDR3 DNA is TGTGCCAGCAGCCCGACCGGGACTAATGAGCAGTTCTTC.

Turning to this clonotype: Mismatch with germline at one junction end may stem from a read error. The rearrangement uses TRBV25-1 and TRBJ2-5, with D perhaps assigned TRBD1 or TRBD2 (6 bases each). CDR3 length equals 14 residues. Germline values: CDR1 MGHDK, CDR2 SYGVNS. CDR3 in amino acids: CASSEWGAEEAQYF. Written as DNA, the CDR3 is TGTGCCAGCAGTGAATGGGGGGCCGAAGAGGCCCAGTACTTC.

This clonotype was picked up many times. The V and J genes are TRBV28 and TRBJ2-7, with D unresolved. This CDR3 is 15 amino acids long. Germline CDR1 and CDR2: MDHEN and SYDVKM. Trimming stripped 6 bases from V and 0 bases from J, with 15 bases between. The CDR3 region is CASRGLGGPSYEQYF. The CDR3 DNA is TGTGCCAGCAGGGGCCTTGGCGGCCCCTCCTACGAGCAGTACTTC.

As for this clonotype: A much larger clone differs from this one at a single base, so this may be a read error. J is TRBJ2-4 and V is TRBV4-1, with D possibly TRBD2 on 6 matching bases. The CDR3 extends over 16 amino acids. The germline V gene encodes CDR1 MGHRA and CDR2 YSYEKL. V shed 0 bases and J shed 0 bases, with 9 bases lying between them. The DNA of the CDR3 is TGCGCCAGCAGCCAAGAAGGCGGGGCAGCCAAAAACATTCAGTACTTC. This translates into CASSQEGGAAKNIQYF.

The rearrangement uses TRBV15 and TRBJ2-7, with 8 bases aligning to TRBD1. The trim removed 6 bases at V and 2 bases at J, leaving 6 bases unmatched. The CDR3 spans 14 residues. Germline V gene lookup returns CDR1 LNHNV and CDR2 YYDKDF (reference sequence). The CDR3 bases are TGTGCCACCAGGACTGGACAGGGCCCCTACGAGCAGTACTTC. This sequence encodes CATRTGQGPYEQYF.